Listed below are T cell receptor beta chains from one sample, sequenced in a study of blood T cells in healthy people across ages. TCRdb called the 5' RACE reads again in MiXCR, with one record for every CDR3 protein. The sample includes 700,000 to 1,000,000 distinct CDR3 sequences, approximately 48% seen only once; the top ten take 15% to 25%. Sequencing input: blood. All receptors derive from a man in his sixties in good health. The CDR3 runs from the conserved cysteine through the conserved F or W. A D gene is named only where the DNA matches it firmly. Where a row states a size, it is once, few, many or the class of an expanded clone; other rows omit it.

TRBJ1-5,NA,TRBV29-1,NA,CSVEQGGQPQHF,TGCAGCGTCGAACAGGGAGGTCAGCCCCAGCATTTT
TRBJ2-3,NA,TRBV7-8,NA,CASSERTSWAQYF,TGTGCCAGCAGCGAACGTACTAGCTGGGCGCAGTATTTT
TRBJ2-5,TRBD2,TRBV4-2,few,CASSQVWASGGETQYF,TGTGCCAGCAGCCAAGTGTGGGCTAGCGGGGGAGAGACCCAGTACTTC
TRBJ1-1,NA,TRBV29-1,NA,CSVERPTYEAFF,TGCAGCGTTGAAAGGCCGACGTATGAAGCTTTCTTT
TRBJ2-5,NA,TRBV7-8,NA,CASSLIGTQETQYF,TGTGCCAGCAGCTTAATAGGGACTCAAGAGACCCAGTACTTC
TRBJ1-2,NA,TRBV7-9,NA,CASSFASRSGYTF,TGTGCCAGCAGCTTCGCGTCTCGGAGTGGCTACACCTTC
TRBJ1-1,NA,TRBV20-1,NA,CSAREFRGKGEAFF,TGCAGTGCTAGAGAGTTCAGGGGAAAGGGTGAAGCTTTCTTT
TRBJ1-1,NA,TRBV6-6,NA,CASRLDRNTEAFF,TGTGCCAGCAGACTTGACAGGAACACTGAAGCTTTCTTT
TRBJ2-1,TRBD2,TRBV6-6,once,CASSSGLAGDKETQFF,TGTGCCAGCAGCTCGGGACTAGCGGGGGACAAAGAGACCCAGTTCTTC
TRBJ2-5,NA,TRBV18,once,CASSPVNTGETQYF,TGTGCCAGCTCACCAGTAAATACCGGGGAGACCCAGTACTTC
TRBJ1-1,NA,TRBV18,few,CASSQVGDTEAFF,TGTGCCAGCTCACAGGTAGGGGACACTGAAGCTTTCTTT
TRBJ2-3,NA,TRBV20-1,NA,CSAKVMDTQYF,TGCAGTGCGAAGGTTATGGATACGCAGTATTTT
TRBJ1-1,NA,TRBV4-1,NA,CASSPAGGLYTEAFF,TGCGCCAGCAGCCCAGCGGGAGGGCTATACACTGAAGCTTTCTTT
TRBJ2-7,TRBD1,TRBV4-3,NA,CASSQNRDRVYNEQYF,TGCGCCAGCAGCCAAAACCGGGACAGGGTGTACAATGAGCAGTACTTC
TRBJ2-1,TRBD1,TRBV13,few,CASLIGGTGRNEQFF,TGTGCCAGCCTCATAGGAGGGACAGGGAGAAATGAGCAGTTCTTC
TRBJ2-1,TRBD2,TRBV20-1,NA,CSAPGTGGYNEQFF,TGCAGTGCCCCGGGAACGGGGGGGTATAATGAGCAGTTCTTC
TRBJ1-4,NA,TRBV24-1,few,CATSPGFGEKLFF,TGTGCCACCAGTCCTGGTTTTGGTGAAAAACTGTTTTTT